The sequence of this T cell receptor beta chain was determined in a study of immune evolution from preneoplasia to lung adenocarcinoma. Here immunoSEQ multiplex PCR was the method, and the copy in TCRdb shows in-frame clones only, minus some. Altogether 4,000 to 5,500 clones are present, around four fifths being singletons, with the ten largest covering roughly 22%. V lost 5 bases and J lost 9; bases outside the gene matches: 13. Per germline, CDR1 SGHRS and CDR2 YFSETQ. The CDR3 runs 15 residues. The sequenced material came from FFPE adjacent normal lung tissue. The receptor was isolated from a donor of 70 years or more with lung adenocarcinoma. The V gene is TRBV5-1, the J gene TRBJ2-1; 8 positions match TRBD2. This chain's CDR3 is CASSFRAGGSGEQFF. CDR3 in DNA: TGCGCCAGCAGTTTCCGGGCGGGAGGATCTGGTGAGCAGTTCTTC.